These 15 T cell receptor beta chains were all obtained from the same sample, sequenced in a study of HIV-infected patients and healthy controls. Alpha and beta constant-region primers primed reverse transcription of approximately 460 ng RNA. Each of the alpha and beta chains got its own library through chain-specific third strand synthesis with indices. In TCRdb, the 5' RACE reads were re-called with MiXCR into one record per CDR3 protein. This table holds around 8,200 distinct CDR3 sequences, 9% to 10% found once. No cell fractionation was done, so the repertoire covers all unsorted peripheral blood T cells. The sample here was blood, taken before antiretroviral therapy. These receptors came from an adult with HIV infection.

This clonotype was seen at least ten times. The V gene is TRBV5-5, the J gene TRBJ2-1; TRBD1 matches 7 bases. The length of the CDR3 is 14 residues. J lost 7 bases, V lost 4 bases, and 8 bases had no gene match. CDR1 and CDR2 from the germline V gene are SGHKS and YYEKEE (reference sequence). The CDR3 DNA sequence: TGTGCCAGCAGCGTTAACAGGGGAAGAAATGAGCAGTTCTTC. Its translation: CASSVNRGRNEQFF.

J is TRBJ2-3 and V is TRBV5-1; maybe TRBD1 (5 bases). Per germline, CDR1 SGHRS and CDR2 YFSETQ. This CDR3 region has 14 residues. Trimming stripped 4 bases from V and 0 bases from J, with 9 bases between. CDR3 loop: CASSPKGSTDTQYF. As DNA, the CDR3 is TGCGCCAGCAGCCCTAAGGGGAGCACAGATACGCAGTATTTT.

The sample holds many counts of this clonotype. The genes are TRBV7-2 and TRBJ2-1; D is uncertain. Per germline, CDR1 SGHTA and CDR2 FQGNSA. The CDR3 consists of 16 residues. Trimming cost V 1 base and J 0 bases, with 10 bases left between them. For the CDR3, the DNA is TGTGCCAGCAGCTTAGGGGCGGATGGCTCCTACAATGAGCAGTTCTTC. Its protein is CASSLGADGSYNEQFF.

At least ten counts were recorded for this clonotype. The rearrangement joins TRBV30 to TRBJ2-5; D may be TRBD1 or TRBD2 (5 bases each). Deletions cut 0 bases from V and 5 bases from J, with 16 bases between. Germline CDR1 and CDR2: GTSNPN and SVGIG (reference sequence). The CDR3 is made up of 15 amino acids. The DNA of the CDR3 is TGTGCCTGGAGTGTCCAGAGGGGCTCGGGGGAGACCCAGTACTTC. This gives the protein CAWSVQRGSGETQYF.

This clonotype was seen many times. The chain is built from TRBV20-1 and TRBJ1-5; maybe TRBD1 (5 bases). The CDR3 loop spans 15 amino acids. The V end lost 2 bases, the J end lost 7 bases, and 18 bases lay between the germline ends. Germline CDR1 DFQATT, CDR2 SNEGSKA (reference sequence). In nucleotides, the CDR3 is TGCAGTGCTAGATCCTCCGGGACCGGGAGGCAGCCCCAGCATTTT. Protein sequence: CSARSSGTGRQPQHF.

This clonotype showed up just a few times. The CDR3 here is CASSLAGDTGELFF. The CDR3 bases are TGTGCCAGCAGCTTAGCGGGAGACACCGGGGAGCTGTTTTTT. The chain joins TRBV7-9 to TRBJ2-2, with D maybe TRBD2 (5 bases). Germline values: CDR1 SEHNR, CDR2 FQNEAQ (reference sequence). V lost 0 bases and J lost 3, with 5 bases in between. CDR3 length: 14 amino acids.

In its sample, this clonotype was seen many times. This rearrangement joins TRBV4-2 to TRBJ2-7, with 8 nucleotides matching TRBD2. CDR1 and CDR2 from the germline V gene are LGHNA and YNFKEQ. The CDR3 runs 16 residues. V was pared by 0 bases and J by 2 bases, with 6 bases of the junction left unmatched. The CDR3 reads CASSQDLIAGTYEQYF. DNA for the CDR3: TGTGCCAGCAGCCAAGATCTGATAGCGGGGACCTACGAGCAGTACTTC.

This clonotype qualifies as medium-sized. The rearrangement joins TRBV7-2 to TRBJ1-1, with 8 positions matching TRBD1. The CDR3 totals 15 residues. CDR1 and CDR2 (germline): SGHTA, FQGNSA. Trimming at V came to 1 base and at J to 7 bases, leaving 8 bases not matched to a gene. The CDR3 loop is CASSLVLGTGFEAFF. The CDR3 bases are TGTGCCAGCAGCTTAGTCCTGGGGACAGGCTTTGAAGCTTTCTTT.

The chain joins TRBV6-5 to TRBJ2-5, with D possibly TRBD2 on 5 matching bases. Between the trimmed V and J ends, which lost 5 bases and 3 bases, there was a span of 10 bases. The CDR3 length is 13 residues. CDR1 and CDR2 (germline): MNHEY, SVGAGI. CDR3 residues: CASSSGIKETQYF. Written as DNA, the CDR3 is TGTGCCAGCAGTAGCGGAATCAAAGAGACCCAGTACTTC.

This clonotype was picked up a small number of times. This sequence joins TRBV7-9 and TRBJ1-1; D uncertain. Trimming removed 6 bases at V and 3 bases at J, with 5 bases between. Germline values: CDR1 SEHNR, CDR2 FQNEAQ (reference sequence). This CDR3 is 11 amino acids long. The CDR3 here is CASRTHTEAFF. The CDR3 bases are TGTGCCAGCAGGACTCACACTGAAGCTTTCTTT.

This clonotype was recorded many times. The V call is TRBV4-1, the J call TRBJ2-7, with 13 positions matching TRBD2. This CDR3 is built from 15 residues. CDR1 MGHRA and CDR2 YSYEKL come from the germline V gene. V lost 4 bases and J lost 5; bases outside the gene matches: 5. CDR3 loop: CASSLGTSGVNEQYF. In DNA, the CDR3 is TGCGCCAGCAGCCTTGGGACTAGCGGGGTCAACGAGCAGTACTTC.

This clonotype was detected ten times or more. The gene calls are TRBV20-1 and TRBJ2-3, with 8 nucleotides matching TRBD2. Germline lookup yields CDR1 DFQATT and CDR2 SNEGSKA (reference sequence). V shed 0 bases, J shed 2 bases, and the junction held 4 bases outside the gene matches. The CDR3 runs to 15 residues. As DNA, the CDR3 is TGCAGTGCTAGAGATCGGGGGGGAATCACAGATACGCAGTATTTT. This gives the protein CSARDRGGITDTQYF.

This clonotype appeared many times. The chain has TRBV5-6 and TRBJ2-4, with a possible D match to TRBD2 (5 bases). V was trimmed by 4 bases and J by 8 bases, leaving 13 bases between them. The CDR3 contains 13 residues. Germline V gene lookup returns CDR1 SGHDT and CDR2 YYEEEE. For the CDR3, the DNA is TGTGCCAGCAGCCCGGGAAGGTGGGACATTCAGTACTTC. Its translation: CASSPGRWDIQYF.

This clonotype is labeled as large. This chain links TRBV18 with TRBJ1-1, with D unclear. Between the trimmed V and J ends, which lost 0 bases and 3 bases, there was a span of 17 bases. Germline CDR1 KGHSH, CDR2 LQKENI. This CDR3 spans 17 amino acids. CDR3 nucleotide sequence: TGTGCCAGCTCACCACCCTTAGGACTGCCCCGGGACACTGAAGCTTTCTTT. Translated, it gives CASSPPLGLPRDTEAFF.

This clonotype was seen many times. The genes are TRBV28 and TRBJ1-3; unclear D gene. This CDR3 is 14 amino acids long. From germline, CDR1 is MDHEN and CDR2 SYDVKM. The V gene lost 5 bases and the J gene lost 0 bases, with 8 bases spanning the gap. The CDR3 region has the DNA TGTGCCAGCAGTGACTTTCTCTCTGGAAACACCATATATTTT. Its protein is CASSDFLSGNTIYF.